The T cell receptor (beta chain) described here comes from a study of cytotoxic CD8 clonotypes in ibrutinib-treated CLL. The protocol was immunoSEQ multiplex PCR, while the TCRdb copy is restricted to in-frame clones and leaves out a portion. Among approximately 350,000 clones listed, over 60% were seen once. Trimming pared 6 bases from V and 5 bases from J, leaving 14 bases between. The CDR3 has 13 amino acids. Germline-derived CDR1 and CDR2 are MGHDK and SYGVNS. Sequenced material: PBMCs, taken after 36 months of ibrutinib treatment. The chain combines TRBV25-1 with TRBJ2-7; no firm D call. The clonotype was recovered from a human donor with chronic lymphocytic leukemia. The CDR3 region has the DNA TGTGCCAGCAGGGACGGCTACGTCCACGAGCAGTACTTC. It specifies CASRDGYVHEQYF.